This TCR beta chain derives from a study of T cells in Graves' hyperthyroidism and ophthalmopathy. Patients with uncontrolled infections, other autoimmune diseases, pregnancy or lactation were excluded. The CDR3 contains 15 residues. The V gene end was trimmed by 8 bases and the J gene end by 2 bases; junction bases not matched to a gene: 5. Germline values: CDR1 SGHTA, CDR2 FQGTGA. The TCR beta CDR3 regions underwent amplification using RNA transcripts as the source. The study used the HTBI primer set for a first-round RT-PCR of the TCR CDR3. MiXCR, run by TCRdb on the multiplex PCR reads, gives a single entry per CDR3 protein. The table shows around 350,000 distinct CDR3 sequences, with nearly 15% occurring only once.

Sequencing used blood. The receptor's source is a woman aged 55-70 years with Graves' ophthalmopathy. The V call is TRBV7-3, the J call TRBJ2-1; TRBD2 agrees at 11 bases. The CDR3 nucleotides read TGTGCCAGCGGCCTAGCGGGAGGAACCTACAATGAGCAGTTCTTC. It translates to CASGLAGGTYNEQFF.